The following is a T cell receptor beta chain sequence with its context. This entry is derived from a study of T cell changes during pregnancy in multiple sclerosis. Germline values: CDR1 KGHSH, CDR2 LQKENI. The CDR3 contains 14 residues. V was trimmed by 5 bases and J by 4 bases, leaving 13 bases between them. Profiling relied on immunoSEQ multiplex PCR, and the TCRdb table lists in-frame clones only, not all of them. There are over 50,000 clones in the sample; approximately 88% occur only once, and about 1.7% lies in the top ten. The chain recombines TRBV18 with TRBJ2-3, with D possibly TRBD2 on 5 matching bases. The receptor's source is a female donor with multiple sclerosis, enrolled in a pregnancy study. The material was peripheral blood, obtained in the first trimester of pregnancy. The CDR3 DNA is TGTGCCAGCTCAGCGGATGGGAGCTCAGATACGCAGTATTTT. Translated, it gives CASSADGSSDTQYF.